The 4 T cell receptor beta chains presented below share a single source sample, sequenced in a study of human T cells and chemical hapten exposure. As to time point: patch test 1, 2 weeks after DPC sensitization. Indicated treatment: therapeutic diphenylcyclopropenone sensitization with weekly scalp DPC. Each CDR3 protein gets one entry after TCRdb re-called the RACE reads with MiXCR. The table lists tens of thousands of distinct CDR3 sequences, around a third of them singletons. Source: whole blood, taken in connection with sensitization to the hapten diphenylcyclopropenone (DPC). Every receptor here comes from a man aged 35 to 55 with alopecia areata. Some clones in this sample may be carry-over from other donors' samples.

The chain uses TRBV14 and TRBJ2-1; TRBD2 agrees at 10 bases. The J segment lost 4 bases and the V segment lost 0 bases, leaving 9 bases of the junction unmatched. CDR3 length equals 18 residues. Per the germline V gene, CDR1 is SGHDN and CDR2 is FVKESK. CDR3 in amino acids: CASSQESRVLAGYNEQFF. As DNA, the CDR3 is TGTGCCAGCAGCCAAGAGTCTCGGGTACTAGCGGGATACAATGAGCAGTTCTTC.

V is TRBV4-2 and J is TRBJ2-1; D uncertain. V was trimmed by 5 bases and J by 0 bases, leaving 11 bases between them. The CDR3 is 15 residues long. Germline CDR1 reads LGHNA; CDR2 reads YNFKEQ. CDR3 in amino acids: CASSVQLGSYNEQFF. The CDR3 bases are TGTGCCAGCAGCGTCCAGCTGGGCTCCTACAATGAGCAGTTCTTC.

The CDR3 DNA reads as TGTGCCAGCAGTTTATCAGGGGGCTCTGGAAACACCATATATTTT. This translates into CASSLSGGSGNTIYF. The V gene is TRBV12-3 or TRBV12-4, the J gene TRBJ1-3, with 7 bases identical to TRBD1. Trimming at V came to 2 bases and at J to 0 bases, leaving 1 base not matched to a gene. The CDR3 is 15 residues long.

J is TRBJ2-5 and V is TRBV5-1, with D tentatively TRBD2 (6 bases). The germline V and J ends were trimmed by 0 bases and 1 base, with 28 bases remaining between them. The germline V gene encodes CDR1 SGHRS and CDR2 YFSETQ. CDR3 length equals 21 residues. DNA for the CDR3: TGCGCCAGCAGCTTGGCCGTTAATGCGGGGACTGGCTTAGGAACCCAAGAGACCCAGTACTTC. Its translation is CASSLAVNAGTGLGTQETQYF.